This TCR beta chain was sequenced for a study of blood T cell repertoires in COVID-19. The overall study: Acute-phase and convalescent COVID-19 samples originated in the United States, Italy and Spain. PBMCs, B-cell-depleted T cells, or T cells provided the cDNA or gDNA that made up the material.

Patients in Seattle were enrolled during active infection, then followed longitudinally. Study processing details: Nucleated cell counts were estimated from reference gene primer amplification. TCRdb's copy holds only in-frame clones and misses some; the assay was immunoSEQ multiplex PCR. V, J and clone size are taken as reported in that table, and D and trimming were inferred from the DNA itself. The data contain about 130,000 clones, about four fifths of them singletons. This TCR derives from a man aged 30-40 years with COVID-19, enrolled during active disease. Sample: peripheral blood.

The DNA for the CDR3 is TGTGCCAGCAGTTGGGGGACAGGGGTGGACACTGAAGCTTTCTTT. This encodes CASSWGTGVDTEAFF. The chain employs TRBV28 and TRBJ1-1; 10 positions agree with TRBD1. Germline V gene lookup returns CDR1 MDHEN and CDR2 SYDVKM. V was pared by 4 bases and J by 3 bases, with 5 bases of the junction left unmatched. The CDR3 totals 15 residues.